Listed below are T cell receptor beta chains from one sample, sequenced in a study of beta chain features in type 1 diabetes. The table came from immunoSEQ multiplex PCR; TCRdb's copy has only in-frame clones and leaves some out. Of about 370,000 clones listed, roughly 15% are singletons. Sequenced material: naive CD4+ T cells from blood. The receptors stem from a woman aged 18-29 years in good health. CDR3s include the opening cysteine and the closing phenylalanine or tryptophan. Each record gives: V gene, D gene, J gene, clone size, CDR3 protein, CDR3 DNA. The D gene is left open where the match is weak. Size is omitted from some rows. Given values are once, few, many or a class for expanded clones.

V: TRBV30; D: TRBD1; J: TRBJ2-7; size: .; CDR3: CAWSSGGRQGPYEQYF; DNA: TGTGCCTGGAGTTCAGGAGGTAGACAGGGCCCCTACGAGCAGTACTTC
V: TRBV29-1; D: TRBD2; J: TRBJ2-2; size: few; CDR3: CSVDSGGPTGELFF; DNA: TGCAGCGTTGACTCGGGAGGGCCAACCGGGGAGCTGTTTTTT
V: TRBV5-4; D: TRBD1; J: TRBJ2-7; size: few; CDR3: CASSLRQGAYEQYF; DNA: TGTGCCAGCAGCTTGAGACAGGGGGCCTACGAGCAGTACTTC
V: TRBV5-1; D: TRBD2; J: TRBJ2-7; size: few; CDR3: CASSLFAGTSSNEQYF; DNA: TGCGCCAGCAGCTTGTTCGCGGGGACTAGCTCCAACGAGCAGTACTTC
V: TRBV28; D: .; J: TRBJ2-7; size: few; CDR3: CASHGTYEQYF; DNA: TGTGCCAGCCACGGGACCTACGAGCAGTACTTC
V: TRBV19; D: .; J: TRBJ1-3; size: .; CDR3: CATDPGSSGNTIYF; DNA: TGTGCCACCGACCCCGGGTCCTCAGGAAACACCATATATTTT
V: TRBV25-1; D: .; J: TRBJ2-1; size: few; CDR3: CASSGRMGTYNEQFF; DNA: TGTGCCAGCAGTGGTAGAATGGGCACCTACAATGAGCAGTTCTTC
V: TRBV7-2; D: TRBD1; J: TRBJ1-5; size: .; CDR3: CASSSLTGGTGNQPQHF; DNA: TGTGCCAGCAGCTCACTGACAGGGGGAACGGGCAATCAGCCCCAGCATTTT
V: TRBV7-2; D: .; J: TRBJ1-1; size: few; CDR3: CASSPQGTEAFF; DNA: TGTGCCAGCAGCCCACAGGGCACTGAAGCTTTCTTT
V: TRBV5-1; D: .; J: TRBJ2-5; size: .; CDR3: CASSEPTPPKVETQYF; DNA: TGCGCCAGCAGCGAGCCGACACCCCCCAAGGTAGAGACCCAGTACTTC
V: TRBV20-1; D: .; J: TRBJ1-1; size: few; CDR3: CSARGSMEAFF; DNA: TGCAGTGCTAGAGGGTCTATGGAAGCTTTCTTT
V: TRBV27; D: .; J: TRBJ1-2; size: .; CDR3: CASSLKGNNYGYTF; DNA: TGTGCCAGCAGTTTGAAGGGGAATAACTATGGCTACACCTTC
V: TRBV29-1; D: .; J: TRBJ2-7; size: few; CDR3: CSVEEGAGEDEQYF; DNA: TGCAGCGTTGAGGAAGGGGCAGGGGAAGACGAGCAGTACTTC
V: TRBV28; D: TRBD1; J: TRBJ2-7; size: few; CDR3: CASRAGTVYEQYF; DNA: TGTGCCAGCAGAGCAGGGACAGTCTACGAGCAGTACTTC
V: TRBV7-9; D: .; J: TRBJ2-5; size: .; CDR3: CASSFRAQETQYF; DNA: TGTGCCAGCAGCTTCAGGGCACAAGAGACCCAGTACTTC
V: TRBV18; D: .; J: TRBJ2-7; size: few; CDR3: CATSGTAGDEQYF; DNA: TGTGCCACCAGCGGGACAGCGGGAGACGAGCAGTACTTC
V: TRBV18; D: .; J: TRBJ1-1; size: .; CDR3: CASSAVEQGENTEAFF; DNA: TGTGCCAGCTCAGCAGTAGAGCAGGGCGAGAACACTGAAGCTTTCTTT
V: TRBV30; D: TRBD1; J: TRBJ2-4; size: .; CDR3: CAWSVRGRDFPKNIQYF; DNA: TGTGCCTGGAGTGTAAGGGGGCGCGACTTCCCCAAAAACATTCAGTACTTC
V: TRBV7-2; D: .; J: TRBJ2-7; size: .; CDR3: CASSLPQGVRYEQYF; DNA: TGTGCCAGCAGCTTACCACAGGGAGTTCGGTACGAGCAGTACTTC
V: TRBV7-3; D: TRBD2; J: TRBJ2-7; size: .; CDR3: CASSLQAGATYEQYF; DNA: TGTGCCAGCAGCTTACAAGCGGGAGCTACCTACGAGCAGTACTTC
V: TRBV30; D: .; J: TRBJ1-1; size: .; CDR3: CAWRGAGETEAFF; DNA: TGTGCCTGGAGGGGGGCCGGGGAGACTGAAGCTTTCTTT
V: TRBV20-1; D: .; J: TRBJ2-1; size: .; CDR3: CSAQGIKQFF; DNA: TGCAGTGCTCAGGGCATAAAGCAGTTCTTC
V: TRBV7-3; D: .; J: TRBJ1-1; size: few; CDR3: CASSLGRVAFF; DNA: TGTGCCAGCAGCTTAGGCCGTGTAGCTTTCTTT
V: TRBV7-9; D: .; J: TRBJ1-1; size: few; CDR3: CASSLTGVNTEAFF; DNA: TGTGCCAGCAGCTTAACAGGCGTGAACACTGAAGCTTTCTTT
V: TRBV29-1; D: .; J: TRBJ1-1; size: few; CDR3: CSAGGQMNTEAFF; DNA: TGCAGCGCTGGAGGACAGATGAACACTGAAGCTTTCTTT
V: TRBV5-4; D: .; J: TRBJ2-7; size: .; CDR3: CASSLRLALTYEQYF; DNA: TGTGCCAGCAGCTTGAGGCTAGCGCTTACCTACGAGCAGTACTTC
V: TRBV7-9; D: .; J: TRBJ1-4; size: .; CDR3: CASSLRQNNNEKLFF; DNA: TGTGCCAGCAGCTTACGACAGAATAATAATGAAAAACTGTTTTTT
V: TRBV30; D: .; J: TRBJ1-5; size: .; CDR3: CAWSPVQGGQPQHF; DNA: TGTGCCTGGAGTCCCGTCCAGGGAGGACAGCCCCAGCATTTT
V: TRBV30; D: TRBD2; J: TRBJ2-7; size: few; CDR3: CAWRGTSGTYEQYF; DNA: TGTGCCTGGAGAGGGACTAGCGGTACCTACGAGCAGTACTTC
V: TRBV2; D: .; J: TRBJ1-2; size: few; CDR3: CASREQYGYTF; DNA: TGTGCCAGCAGGGAACAGTATGGCTACACCTTC
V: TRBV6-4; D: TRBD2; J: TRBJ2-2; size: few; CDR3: CASSDSTSGRLGELFF; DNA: TGTGCCAGCAGTGACTCGACTAGCGGGAGGCTCGGGGAGCTGTTTTTT
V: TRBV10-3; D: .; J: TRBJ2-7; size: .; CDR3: CAISDSEGAYEQYF; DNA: TGTGCCATCAGTGATTCAGAGGGCGCCTACGAGCAGTACTTC
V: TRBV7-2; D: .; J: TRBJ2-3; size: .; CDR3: CASSSQPGLNQYF; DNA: TGTGCCAGCAGCTCACAGCCGGGACTGAATCAGTATTTT
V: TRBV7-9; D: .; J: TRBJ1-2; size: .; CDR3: CASSSVKTDYYGYTF; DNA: TGTGCCAGCAGCTCCGTTAAGACAGACTACTATGGCTACACCTTC
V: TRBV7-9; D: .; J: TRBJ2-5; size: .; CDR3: CASSQATGTGETQYF; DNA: TGTGCCAGCAGCCAGGCGACGGGAACAGGGGAGACCCAGTACTTC
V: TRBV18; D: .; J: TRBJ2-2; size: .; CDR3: CASSGGTNTGELFF; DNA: TGTGCCAGCTCAGGCGGGACGAACACCGGGGAGCTGTTTTTT
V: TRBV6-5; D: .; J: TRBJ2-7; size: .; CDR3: CASSYGRVASEQYF; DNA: TGTGCCAGCAGTTACGGCAGGGTGGCTAGCGAGCAGTACTTC
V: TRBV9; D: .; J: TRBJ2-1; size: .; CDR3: CASSVSQGRSYNEQFF; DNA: TGTGCCAGCAGCGTCTCTCAGGGGCGATCCTACAATGAGCAGTTCTTC
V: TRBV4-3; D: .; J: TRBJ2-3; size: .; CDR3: CASSQGWGGSSTDTQYF; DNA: TGCGCCAGCAGCCAAGGATGGGGGGGCTCTAGCACAGATACGCAGTATTTT